The 23 T cell receptor beta chains given below trace back to one sample, sequenced in a study of blood T cell repertoires in COVID-19. Some clones are missing from TCRdb's copy, which holds only in-frame ones; the method was immunoSEQ multiplex PCR. The sample shows about 400,000 clones, over 75% of them seen only once. Sequenced: PBMCs or T cells enriched from blood (not recorded which). These receptors were obtained from a woman between 25 and 40 years old who had recovered from COVID-19.

The J gene is TRBJ1-2, the V gene TRBV28; 9 nucleotides align to TRBD1. Unmatched junction bases numbered 10, after V lost 6 bases and J lost 8 bases. Germline V gene data show CDR1 as MDHEN and CDR2 as SYDVKM. This CDR3 has 14 residues. This chain's CDR3 is CASRNRQGGWGYTF. Here the CDR3 DNA reads TGTGCCAGCAGGAATAGACAGGGGGGCTGGGGCTACACCTTC.

J is TRBJ1-6 and V is TRBV5-8, with D unclear. CDR3 size: 15 residues. The V end was cut by 4 bases, the J end by 7 bases, with 15 bases between. Germline V gene sequence: CDR1 SGHTS, CDR2 YDEGEE. CDR3 region: CASSPRNAPNSPLHF. Written as DNA, the CDR3 is TGTGCCAGCAGCCCGAGGAACGCCCCGAATTCACCCCTCCACTTT.

V gene TRBV28 combines with J gene TRBJ1-3; D might be TRBD1 (5 bases). The CDR3 runs 15 residues. In germline, CDR1 is MDHEN, CDR2 SYDVKM. Trimming cost V 5 bases and J 0 bases, with 11 bases left between them. The DNA for the CDR3 is TGTGCCAGCAGTCCGGGCGGGGCCTCTGGAAACACCATATATTTT. This gives the protein CASSPGGASGNTIYF.

The rearrangement uses TRBV6-5 and TRBJ1-3; D gene ambiguous. The CDR3 has 14 amino acids. The germline V gene has CDR1 MNHEY and CDR2 SVGAGI. Trimming took 2 bases from V and 0 from J, leaving 5 bases between them. CDR3 DNA: TGTGCCAGCAGTTACGCGAACTCTGGAAACACCATATATTTT. Amino acid sequence: CASSYANSGNTIYF.

This chain uses TRBV27 with TRBJ2-7, with a weak D call TRBD1 (5 bases). V lost 3 bases and J 2 bases, leaving 11 bases between the germline ends. Germline loops: CDR1 MNHEY, CDR2 SMNVEV (reference sequence). This CDR3 spans 14 amino acids. CDR3 sequence reads: CASSFTGDTYEQYF. The CDR3 bases are TGTGCCAGCAGTTTTACAGGCGACACCTACGAGCAGTACTTC.

The chain employs TRBV10-2 and TRBJ2-7; D might be TRBD2 (5 bases). CDR1 is WSHSY, CDR2 SAAADI, per germline. CDR3 size: 12 residues. V was pared by 7 bases and J by 2 bases, with 9 bases between. The CDR3 DNA follows: TGCGCCAGCAAGGAGGAGACCTACGAGCAGTACTTC. As protein: CASKEETYEQYF.

The chain uses TRBV4-1 and TRBJ1-4; D is unresolved. CDR3 size: 14 residues. Germline CDR1 is MGHRA and CDR2 is YSYEKL. V lost 1 base and J lost 7, with 10 bases in between. CDR3 coding DNA: TGCGCCAGCAGCCAAGGGGCGGGTGGTGAAAAACTGTTTTTT. This encodes CASSQGAGGEKLFF.

This chain connects TRBV9 to TRBJ1-6; TRBD1 is a possible D gene (5 bases). The CDR3 has 17 amino acids. CDR1 SGDLS and CDR2 YYNGEE come from the germline V gene. Trimming cost V 3 bases and J 7 bases, with 20 bases left between them. CDR3: CASSEGRQIGKNSPLHF. Written as DNA, the CDR3 is TGTGCCAGCAGCGAGGGCCGACAGATTGGAAAGAATTCACCCCTCCACTTT.

CDR3 sequence: CASSPPGGDTQYF. The CDR3 DNA reads TGTGCCAGCAGCCCCCCGGGGGGAGATACGCAGTATTTT. The chain carries TRBV7-9 and TRBJ2-3; 7 bases are a match to TRBD2. CDR1 and CDR2 (germline): SEHNR, FQNEAQ (reference sequence). The CDR3 spans 13 residues. The ends lost 5 bases at V and 5 bases at J; junction bases unmatched: 4.

CDR3 nucleotide sequence: TGCGCCAGCAGCTTGCAAGGGGGGGTTGTGAACACTGAAGCTTTCTTT. Translated, it gives CASSLQGGVVNTEAFF. The chain recombines TRBV5-1 with TRBJ1-1, with D tentatively TRBD1 (6 bases). CDR1 is SGHRS, CDR2 YFSETQ, per germline. V was cut by 1 base and J by 0 bases, with 13 bases left in between. The CDR3 totals 16 residues.

The rearrangement links TRBV7-9 to TRBJ2-4; D is possibly TRBD1 (5 bases). Trimming pared 1 base from V and 4 bases from J, leaving 14 bases between. Germline V CDR1 and CDR2: SEHNR, FQNEAQ (reference sequence). The CDR3 is 16 amino acids. The CDR3, as DNA: TGTGCCAGCAGCTTAGAAGTTTTGGCAGGGAAAAACATTCAGTACTTC. This codes for CASSLEVLAGKNIQYF.

The V and J genes are TRBV6-4 and TRBJ2-2; 12 positions match TRBD2. Germline CDR1 and CDR2: MRHNA and SNTAGT. The CDR3 is 18 residues long. V was clipped by 6 bases and J by 7 bases; unmatched bases: 15. DNA for the CDR3: TGTGCCAGCAGCCAACTCCAGAGACTAGCGGGAGTGGTCGGGGAGCTGTTTTTT. It yields the protein CASSQLQRLAGVVGELFF.

The chain carries TRBV6-5 and TRBJ1-1, with a possible D match to TRBD1 (5 bases). Deletions cut 2 bases from V and 7 bases from J, with 14 bases between. Germline assignment: CDR1 MNHEY and CDR2 SVGAGI. This CDR3 spans 14 amino acids. For the CDR3, the DNA is TGTGCCAGCAGTTACCGGGGGTTCCAGGGTGAAGCTTTCTTT. Translating it yields CASSYRGFQGEAFF.

This sequence joins TRBV7-8 and TRBJ1-2, with 8 nucleotides matching TRBD1. Trimming removed 4 bases from V and 8 bases from J; junction bases left unmatched: 3. This CDR3 has 12 amino acids. Looked up from germline, CDR1 is SGHVS and CDR2 is FQNEAQ. The CDR3 bases are TGTGCCAGCAGCTCGGACAGGGACGGCTACACCTTC. Residues: CASSSDRDGYTF.

This clone has more than one count but fewer than ten. This chain uses TRBV28 with TRBJ2-5, with 7 bases matching TRBD2. Per germline, CDR1 MDHEN and CDR2 SYDVKM. The CDR3 totals 14 residues. Trimming took 7 bases from V and 2 from J; bases not matched to a gene: 7. CDR3 protein: CASTEGTIQETQYF. The CDR3 region has the DNA TGTGCCAGCACTGAGGGGACTATTCAAGAGACCCAGTACTTC.

The chain links TRBV5-1 to TRBJ2-1, with 12 bases that match TRBD2. Trimming at V came to 5 bases and at J to 8 bases, leaving 8 bases not matched to a gene. Germline V CDR1 and CDR2: SGHRS, YFSETQ. The CDR3 extends over 15 amino acids. The CDR3 DNA follows: TGCGCCAGCAGGGGGGGGAGACTAGCGGGAGATGAGCAGTTCTTC. It is translated as CASRGGRLAGDEQFF. The full variable domain, in which reference TRBV5-1 and TRBJ2-1 provide the parts outside the CDR3, is KAGVTQTPRYLIKTRGQQVTLSCSPISGHRSVSWYQQTPGQGLQFLFEYFSETQRNKGNFPGRFSGRQFSNSRSEMNVSTLELGDSALYLCASRGGRLAGDEQFFGPGTRLTVL.

Details on this clone: The sample has other DNA sequences that encode this CDR3 too. V and J are TRBV27 and TRBJ1-1, with unresolved D. CDR3 length equals 14 residues. The V end lost 0 bases, the J end lost 4 bases, and 9 bases lay between the germline ends. The V gene's germline CDR1 is MNHEY and CDR2 SMNVEV (reference sequence). The CDR3 DNA follows: TGTGCCAGCAGTTTATCGAGGGTGAGCACTGAAGCTTTCTTT. Its translation: CASSLSRVSTEAFF.

V is TRBV5-1 and J is TRBJ1-2; 9 nucleotides align to TRBD1. CDR3 size: 13 residues. V dropped 4 bases and J dropped 8; count of bases not matched to a gene: 6. CDR1 and CDR2 (germline): SGHRS, YFSETQ. CDR3 coding DNA: TGCGCCAGCAGCCCGGGACAGGGCGAAGGCTACACCTTC. Its translation: CASSPGQGEGYTF.

The chain joins TRBV7-9 to TRBJ2-2; D is perhaps TRBD1 (5 bases). Germline CDR1 is SEHNR and CDR2 is FQNEAQ (reference sequence). The V and J ends lost 5 bases and 0 bases respectively, with 7 bases between them. There are 14 residues in the CDR3. The DNA for the CDR3 is TGTGCCAGCAGCCGGACAACGAACACCGGGGAGCTGTTTTTT. Its translation is CASSRTTNTGELFF.

The V gene is TRBV10-3, the J gene TRBJ2-5; D remains unclear. The CDR3 consists of 11 residues. The germline V gene encodes CDR1 ENHRY and CDR2 SYGVKD. The V end lost 8 bases, the J end lost 3 bases, and 7 bases lay between the germline ends. This chain's CDR3 is CAIGQKETQYF. DNA for the CDR3: TGTGCCATCGGCCAGAAAGAGACCCAGTACTTC.

The V gene is TRBV2, the J gene TRBJ1-5, with no clear D. CDR1 is SNHLY and CDR2 is FYNNEI in the germline V gene. Trimming left V 7 bases short and J 2 bases short, with 9 bases between. This CDR3 has 13 amino acids. Here the CDR3 DNA reads TGTGCCAGCAATAGAGTGCGCAATCAGCCCCAGCATTTT. Residues: CASNRVRNQPQHF.

This clone has only one observation. The chain employs TRBV4-1 and TRBJ1-2; a possible D gene is TRBD1 (5 bases). Germline V gene lookup returns CDR1 MGHRA and CDR2 YSYEKL. Trimming shortened V by 6 bases and J by 2 bases, and 13 bases separated the two germline ends. The CDR3 is 14 residues long. The CDR3 nucleotides are TGCGCCAGCAGTACCTCGGAGGGGAACTATGGCTACACCTTC. Its protein product is CASSTSEGNYGYTF.

Here the CDR3 reads CASSYRGRVTDTQYF. The CDR3 bases are TGTGCCAGCAGCTACAGGGGGCGCGTTACAGATACGCAGTATTTT. J is TRBJ2-3 and V is TRBV7-2, with 9 bases that match TRBD1. Trimming cost V 4 bases and J 3 bases; bases outside gene matches: 5. The CDR3 covers 15 residues. CDR1 is SGHTA and CDR2 is FQGNSA in the germline V gene.